The 30 T cell receptor beta chains below come from one sample, sequenced in a study of spatial heterogeneity in lung cancer. Regarding time point: sample taken at primary tumor resection. In TCRdb, the 5' RACE reads were re-called with MiXCR into one record per CDR3 protein. There are 30,000 to 45,000 distinct CDR3 sequences in the sample; roughly 7.4% occur only once, and roughly 28% lies in the top ten. Sequencing used PBMCs, obtained at surgery. Source of these receptors: a male donor with early-stage non-small cell lung cancer.

This chain uses TRBV2 with TRBJ2-3; TRBD2 aligns across 14 bases. The V gene's germline CDR1 is SNHLY and CDR2 FYNNEI. J gave up 3 bases and V 3 bases, and 17 bases lay outside the gene matches. The length of the CDR3 is 21 residues. The CDR3 here is CASSEFGTSGRRVVRTDTQYF. The CDR3 region has the DNA TGTGCCAGCAGTGAGTTTGGGACTAGCGGGAGACGCGTAGTGCGTACAGATACGCAGTATTTT.

The chain is built from TRBV28 and TRBJ1-5; no clear D gene. The germline gives CDR1 MDHEN, CDR2 SYDVKM. V shed 2 bases and J shed 2 bases, with 10 bases lying between them. CDR3 length: 15 residues. CDR3 sequence reads: CASSLAGFRNQPQHF. The DNA for the CDR3 is TGTGCCAGCAGTTTAGCCGGATTCCGCAATCAGCCCCAGCATTTT. Full variable domain (outside the CDR3, taken from reference TRBV28 and TRBJ1-5): DVKVTQSSRYLVKRTGEKVFLECVQDMDHENMFWYRQDPGLGLRLIYFSYDVKMKEKGDIPEGYSVSREKKERFSLILESASTNQTSMYLCASSLAGFRNQPQHFGDGTRLSIL.

This clonotype was counted ten times or more. The chain joins TRBV29-1 to TRBJ2-1; 12 nucleotides line up with TRBD2. Germline V gene lookup returns CDR1 SQVTM and CDR2 ANQGSEA. V was pared by 5 bases and J by 7 bases, with 6 bases of the junction left unmatched. The CDR3 is 14 residues long. CDR3 sequence: CSVPALAGGNEQFF. The CDR3 coding sequence is TGCAGCGTTCCAGCCCTAGCGGGAGGGAATGAGCAGTTCTTC.

This clonotype has at least ten counts. The chain carries TRBV12-5 and TRBJ2-1, with 12 bases aligning to TRBD2. With 3 bases clipped from V and 8 bases from J, the junction kept 5 bases outside the gene matches. CDR3 length: 15 residues. Germline V lookup: CDR1 LGHNT, CDR2 FRNRAP. The CDR3 spells CASGFWTSGVDEQFF. CDR3 nucleotide sequence: TGTGCTAGTGGTTTTTGGACTAGCGGGGTGGATGAGCAGTTCTTC.

This rearrangement joins TRBV6-5 to TRBJ1-3, with D unresolved. The CDR3 runs 14 residues. Germline CDR1 and CDR2: MNHEY and SVGAGI. V dropped 5 bases and J dropped 0 bases, with 8 bases sitting between them. The CDR3 spells CASSDQYSGNTIYF. For the CDR3, the DNA is TGTGCCAGCAGTGACCAGTACTCTGGAAACACCATATATTTT.

The V gene is TRBV29-1, the J gene TRBJ2-4; the D gene is possibly TRBD2 (5 bases). V was cut by 6 bases and J by 1 base, with 16 bases left in between. Germline V gene sequence: CDR1 SQVTM, CDR2 ANQGSEA. The CDR3 sequence is 15 residues long. The CDR3 DNA sequence: TGCAGCGTGCTCCGGGGTTCGGTGGCCAAAAACATTCAGTACTTC. Its translation: CSVLRGSVAKNIQYF.

This clonotype has a count of ten or more. The J gene is TRBJ1-6, the V gene TRBV12-3 or TRBV12-4; possibly TRBD1 for D (6 bases). V was clipped by 6 bases and J by 13 bases, with 19 bases between them. The CDR3 has 14 residues. The CDR3 DNA is TGTGCCAGCAGGCTACAGGGAGCACCTCGGCCCCTCCACTTT. Its translation is CASRLQGAPRPLHF.

V gene TRBV12-3 or TRBV12-4 combines with J gene TRBJ1-1; D uncertain. The CDR3 is 13 amino acids. The germline V and J ends were trimmed by 3 bases and 1 base, with 6 bases remaining between them. The CDR3 bases are TGTGCCAGCAGTTTCAAGGGGAACACTGAAGCTTTCTTT. Residues: CASSFKGNTEAFF.

This clonotype was recorded at least ten times. This chain uses TRBV12-3 or TRBV12-4 with TRBJ1-2; tentatively, D is TRBD1 (6 bases). With 3 bases removed from V and 6 bases from J, the gap between germline ends came to 14 bases. The CDR3 runs 14 residues. The CDR3 loop is CASSFDTGIDGYTF. DNA for the CDR3: TGTGCCAGCAGTTTTGATACAGGGATCGATGGCTACACCTTC.

This clonotype is medium-sized (0.01 to 0.1%) within its sample. The genes are TRBV7-3 and TRBJ2-1, with D tentatively TRBD1 (6 bases). The CDR3 is 12 residues long. Trimming removed 2 bases from V and 9 bases from J, with 8 bases in between. Per germline, CDR1 SGHTA and CDR2 FQGTGA. The CDR3: CASSLLGGEQFF. In DNA form, the CDR3 reads TGTGCCAGCAGCTTACTAGGGGGTGAGCAGTTCTTC.

This clonotype has a handful of counts. V and J are TRBV9 and TRBJ2-5, with 12 nucleotides matching TRBD2. In germline, CDR1 is SGDLS, CDR2 YYNGEE. This CDR3 is built from 17 residues. The V gene end was trimmed by 2 bases and the J gene end by 4 bases; junction bases not matched to a gene: 9. CDR3 DNA: TGTGCCAGCAGCGTCGGCGGACTAGCGGGATCGGGAGAGACCCAGTACTTC. This gives the protein CASSVGGLAGSGETQYF.

This clonotype occurred a few times. The chain couples TRBV6-2 or TRBV6-3 to TRBJ2-7; D not certain. This CDR3 is built from 12 residues. Germline V gene sequence: CDR1 MNHEY, CDR2 SVGEGT. Trimming stripped 2 bases from V and 2 bases from J, with 4 bases between. CDR3 in amino acids: CASSYAPYEQYF. CDR3 DNA sequence: TGTGCCAGCAGTTACGCGCCCTACGAGCAGTACTTC.

This clonotype came up many times. The chain's CDR3 is CASRLEDTQYF. In nucleotides, the CDR3 is TGTGCCAGCAGATTAGAAGATACGCAGTATTTT. The J gene is TRBJ2-3, the V gene TRBV6-5; D unclear. This CDR3 region has 11 residues. The germline gives CDR1 MNHEY, CDR2 SVGAGI. Trimming removed 6 bases at V and 5 bases at J, with 6 bases between.

The sample holds many counts of this clonotype. The V and J genes are TRBV4-1 and TRBJ1-2; D is perhaps TRBD1 (5 bases). Germline values: CDR1 MGHRA, CDR2 YSYEKL. This CDR3 has 15 amino acids. The V and J ends lost 2 bases and 6 bases respectively, with 16 bases between them. CDR3 bases: TGCGCCAGCAGCCAAATAGAGGGGTCTTTGCATGGCTACACCTTC. Protein sequence: CASSQIEGSLHGYTF.

This clonotype has at least ten counts. At one boundary the junction diverges from the germline segment, which might be a read error. The rearrangement uses TRBV27 and TRBJ2-1; the D is unclear. From germline, CDR1 is MNHEY and CDR2 SMNVEV (reference sequence). The CDR3 has 12 amino acids. The CDR3 nucleotides are TGTGCCAGCAGATCAACCGGGCCGAAGATGGTCTTC. Translation: CASRSTGPKMVF.

This clonotype was found a few times. The gene calls are TRBV6-1 and TRBJ2-3; D might be TRBD1 (6 bases). This CDR3 region has 17 residues. CDR1 is MNHNS and CDR2 is SASEGT in the germline V gene. With 5 bases removed from V and 0 bases from J, the gap between germline ends came to 18 bases. CDR3 nucleotides: TGTGCCAGCAGTAGAGACAGGTCCCCAAGGAGCACAGATACGCAGTATTTT. It is translated as CASSRDRSPRSTDTQYF.

This clonotype was detected a few times. The V and J genes are TRBV2 and TRBJ1-1; D is possibly TRBD1 (5 bases). V dropped 6 bases and J dropped 4 bases, with 12 bases sitting between them. The CDR3 covers 13 residues. Per the germline V gene, CDR1 is SNHLY and CDR2 is FYNNEI. CDR3 amino acids: CASRQGHSTEAFF. The CDR3 DNA is TGTGCCAGCAGACAAGGACATTCCACTGAAGCTTTCTTT.

The chain employs TRBV14 and TRBJ2-3; 13 bases align to TRBD2. CDR3 size: 16 residues. Trimming took 7 bases from V and 0 from J; bases not matched to a gene: 4. Germline V gene lookup returns CDR1 SGHDN and CDR2 FVKESK. The CDR3: CASNRLAGGSTDTQYF. The DNA of the CDR3 is TGTGCCAGCAACAGACTAGCGGGGGGTAGCACAGATACGCAGTATTTT.

The chain couples TRBV19 to TRBJ1-1, with TRBD1 as a possible D gene (5 bases). The V and J ends lost 6 bases and 11 bases respectively, with 22 bases between them. The CDR3 has 14 residues. Germline CDR1 is LNHDA and CDR2 is SQIVND (reference sequence). CDR3 protein: CASSPQPSSGSAFF. DNA for the CDR3: TGTGCCAGTAGCCCTCAGCCCTCCTCAGGGTCGGCTTTCTTT.

The gene calls are TRBV5-1 and TRBJ1-4, with D unresolved. Trimming removed 0 bases at V and 0 bases at J, with 6 bases between. CDR3 length: 15 amino acids. The germline V gene has CDR1 SGHRS and CDR2 YFSETQ. Here the CDR3 reads CASSLATSTNEKLFF. In DNA form, the CDR3 reads TGCGCCAGCAGCTTGGCCACCTCAACTAATGAAAAACTGTTTTTT.

This clonotype appeared many times. J is TRBJ1-2 and V is TRBV9; the D is unclear. Germline V CDR1 and CDR2: SGDLS, YYNGEE. With 0 bases removed from V and 8 bases from J, the gap between germline ends came to 14 bases. This CDR3 is 14 amino acids long. The CDR3 DNA sequence: TGTGCCAGCAGCGTAGACTTGGTCATGAGGGGCTACACCTTC. Translating it yields CASSVDLVMRGYTF.

The chain carries TRBV2 and TRBJ2-4, with TRBD2 matching over 10 bases. The CDR3 contains 15 residues. Germline CDR1 and CDR2: SNHLY and FYNNEI. V lost 6 bases, J lost 3 bases, and 5 bases stayed unmatched. The CDR3 bases are TGTGCCAGCAGAGATCTAGCGGGGGTCAAAAACATTCAGTACTTC. As protein: CASRDLAGVKNIQYF.

The rearrangement joins TRBV7-2 to TRBJ2-3; D is unclear. The CDR3 is made up of 13 amino acids. Between the trimmed V and J ends, which lost 5 bases and 6 bases, there was a span of 12 bases. Germline V gene lookup returns CDR1 SGHTA and CDR2 FQGNSA. CDR3 nucleotides: TGTGCCAGCAGCAATTTACGCGACGATACGCAGTATTTT. Protein sequence: CASSNLRDDTQYF. Looking up the rest from reference TRBV7-2 and TRBJ2-3 gives the full variable domain: GAGVSQSPSNKVTEKGKDVELRCDPISGHTALYWYRQSLGQGLEFLIYFQGNSAPDKSGLPSDRFSAERTGGSVSTLTIQRTQQEDSAVYLCASSNLRDDTQYFGPGTRLTVL.

This chain links TRBV6-5 with TRBJ1-1, with D tentatively TRBD1 (6 bases). The length of the CDR3 is 14 residues. Trimming removed 6 bases at V and 3 bases at J, with 14 bases between. Looked up from germline, CDR1 is MNHEY and CDR2 is SVGAGI. The CDR3 DNA sequence: TGTGCCAGCAGACGGCCCCAGGGGTACACTGAAGCTTTCTTT. Amino acids: CASRRPQGYTEAFF.

Many counts were recorded for this clonotype. The chain uses TRBV18 and TRBJ1-1; TRBD1 matches 8 bases. Germline V lookup: CDR1 KGHSH, CDR2 LQKENI. V lost 0 bases to trimming and J lost 4 bases; unmatched junction nucleotides: 4. The CDR3 is 15 residues long. The CDR3 sequence is CASSPPQGAGTEAFF. As DNA, the CDR3 is TGTGCCAGCTCACCACCTCAGGGGGCGGGCACTGAAGCTTTCTTT.

The chain links TRBV6-1 to TRBJ2-1; D gene unclear. V dropped 0 bases and J dropped 8 bases, with 11 bases sitting between them. Germline CDR1 MNHNS, CDR2 SASEGT. This CDR3 spans 14 amino acids. The CDR3 DNA sequence: TGTGCCAGCAGTGAAGCGTTTGATGGTGATGAGCAGTTCTTC. Its translation is CASSEAFDGDEQFF.

Many counts were recorded for this clonotype. This sequence joins TRBV28 and TRBJ2-1, with 8 bases matching TRBD2. The CDR3 spans 15 residues. The V and J ends lost 2 bases and 8 bases, in that order; junction bases with no gene match: 8. Germline loops: CDR1 MDHEN, CDR2 SYDVKM. CDR3 sequence (DNA): TGTGCCAGCAGTTTAACGAGTGCGGGGGGCGATGAGCAGTTCTTC. Translation: CASSLTSAGGDEQFF.

This clonotype was seen many times. The chain carries TRBV6-1 and TRBJ2-1; no reliable D call. This CDR3 has 14 amino acids. The V gene lost 1 base and the J gene lost 6 bases, with 10 bases spanning the gap. Germline V CDR1 and CDR2: MNHNS, SASEGT. CDR3 amino acids: CASSEGAGLNEQFF. The CDR3 nucleotides read TGTGCCAGCAGTGAAGGGGCTGGCCTCAATGAGCAGTTCTTC.

The table lists this clonotype with a few counts. The gene calls are TRBV10-3 and TRBJ2-5, with TRBD2 identical over 10 bases. Trimming took 10 bases from V and 2 from J; bases not matched to a gene: 10. Germline V CDR1 and CDR2: ENHRY, SYGVKD. The CDR3 contains 15 residues. CDR3 coding DNA: TGTGCCACCAAGGGTCTAGCGGGGGTGCAAGAGACCCAGTACTTC. Protein: CATKGLAGVQETQYF.

The rearrangement links TRBV6-2 or TRBV6-3 to TRBJ1-2; perhaps TRBD1 as D (6 bases). V was pared by 6 bases and J by 3 bases, with 14 bases between. This CDR3 has 14 residues. Germline V gene data show CDR1 as MNHEY and CDR2 as SVGEGT. CDR3 DNA: TGTGCCAGCAGAACCACAGGGATCGACTATGGCTACACCTTC. As protein: CASRTTGIDYGYTF.